This T cell receptor (beta chain) was sequenced in a study of identical twins. Study findings and constraints: A lower insertion count was a feature of abundant cord blood beta clonotypes, with no such feature in memory repertoires.

Regarding this clonotype: Its antigen is still unknown.

TCRdb analysed the 5' RACE reads with MiXCR anew, one entry per CDR3 protein. The sample contains 1.5 million to 2 million distinct CDR3 sequences, about 31% of which appear only once. The receptor's source is a newborn girl in good health. Sequencing was done on a sample of cord blood.

In nucleotides, the CDR3 is TGTGCCAGCAGCCATAACGTGGGGTCTGAAGCTTTCTTT. As protein: CASSHNVGSEAFF. The V call is TRBV12-3 or TRBV12-4, the J call TRBJ1-1; D is ambiguous. V shed 6 bases and J shed 6 bases, with 14 bases lying between them. The CDR3 covers 13 residues.